The 21 T cell receptor beta chains in this list originate from one sample, sequenced in a study of blood T cell repertoires in COVID-19. Some clones are missing from TCRdb's copy, which holds only in-frame ones; the method was immunoSEQ multiplex PCR. The sample holds around 150,000 clones; about four fifths are singletons and the top ten take about 10%. The sample comprised PBMCs or T cells enriched from blood (not recorded which). The origin of the receptors is a man over 45 who had recovered from COVID-19.

The chain links TRBV11-2 to TRBJ2-1, with unresolved D. The CDR3 totals 15 residues. Trimming removed 4 bases at V and 1 base at J, with 11 bases between. Looked up from germline, CDR1 is SGHAT and CDR2 is FQNNGV. The CDR3 DNA is TGTGCCAGCAGCTCGACTGGCCTGTCCTACAATGAGCAGTTCTTC. Encoded protein: CASSSTGLSYNEQFF.

This rearrangement joins TRBV15 to TRBJ2-2; 9 nucleotides align to TRBD1. The germline gives CDR1 LNHNV, CDR2 YYDKDF (reference sequence). The CDR3 is 16 residues long. V lost 2 bases and J lost 6; bases outside the gene matches: 7. The CDR3 nucleotides read TGTGCCACCAGCAGAACACCGGGACAGGGCGCCGGGGAGCTGTTTTTT. Translating it yields CATSRTPGQGAGELFF.

V gene TRBV5-5 combines with J gene TRBJ2-5; 7 nucleotides match TRBD1. With 1 base clipped from V and 9 bases from J, the junction kept 12 bases outside the gene matches. Per germline, CDR1 SGHKS and CDR2 YYEKEE (reference sequence). CDR3 size: 15 residues. CDR3 bases: TGTGCCAGCAGCTTGATCGACAGGGTGAAAGGGGCCCAGTACTTC. Its translation: CASSLIDRVKGAQYF.

Only one count was recorded for this clone. This chain joins TRBV10-2 and TRBJ1-5; 10 nucleotides align to TRBD1. There are 17 residues in the CDR3. V trimming: 4 bases; J trimming: 1 base; junction bases outside the gene matches: 7. Germline V gives CDR1 WSHSY, CDR2 SAAADI. The CDR3 DNA follows: TGCGCCAGCAGTGGGCGACAGGGGGCGGGGAGCAATCAGCCCCAGCATTTT. As protein: CASSGRQGAGSNQPQHF.

The chain is built from TRBV12-3 or TRBV12-4 and TRBJ1-6; D uncertain. This CDR3 region has 12 residues. V dropped 7 bases and J dropped 8 bases, with 9 bases sitting between them. The CDR3 here is CASKRADSPLHF. The CDR3 DNA sequence: TGTGCCAGCAAGAGGGCGGATTCACCCCTCCACTTT.

This clone was seen a single time. The chain recombines TRBV21-1 with TRBJ2-2; TRBD2 reflects the table's D call only, with no check against the DNA. TRBV21-1 is a documented pseudogene. This CDR3 has 20 amino acids. The CDR3 DNA follows: TGTGCCAGCACCAACCCCACAATAAAGCGGGAGGAAACGAACACCGGGGAGCTGTTTTTT. Translated, it gives CASTNPTIKREETNTGELFF.

The chain carries TRBV28 and TRBJ2-7; 11 bases align to TRBD2. J gave up 6 bases and V 6 bases, and 10 bases lay outside the gene matches. Germline CDR1 reads MDHEN; CDR2 reads SYDVKM. This CDR3 region has 15 residues. For the CDR3, the DNA is TGTGCCAGCAGACCTACTAGCGGGAGTATCGGCGAGCAGTACTTC. Translation gives CASRPTSGSIGEQYF. Variable domain in full (rest from reference TRBV28 and TRBJ2-7): DVKVTQSSRYLVKRTGEKVFLECVQDMDHENMFWYRQDPGLGLRLIYFSYDVKMKEKGDIPEGYSVSREKKERFSLILESASTNQTSMYLCASRPTSGSIGEQYFGPGTRLTVT.

The chain combines TRBV7-9 with TRBJ1-5, with no clear D. Trimming shortened V by 6 bases and J by 0 bases, and 6 bases separated the two germline ends. CDR1 is SEHNR and CDR2 is FQNEAQ in the germline V gene (reference sequence). The CDR3 runs to 13 residues. CDR3: CASSRGSNQPQHF. CDR3 sequence (DNA): TGTGCCAGCAGTCGGGGTAGCAATCAGCCCCAGCATTTT.

The gene calls are TRBV7-9 and TRBJ2-7; 7 bases fit TRBD2. V lost 1 base, J lost 6 bases, and 3 bases stayed unmatched. The CDR3 sequence is 13 residues long. CDR1 is SEHNR and CDR2 is FQNEAQ in the germline V gene (reference sequence). CDR3: CASSLGGGVEQYF. The CDR3 nucleotides are TGTGCCAGCAGCTTAGGGGGAGGGGTCGAGCAGTACTTC.

The chain is built from TRBV9 and TRBJ2-7; 8 bases are a match to TRBD1. The CDR3 loop spans 15 amino acids. Germline loops: CDR1 SGDLS, CDR2 YYNGEE. The J segment lost 6 bases and the V segment lost 0 bases, leaving 8 bases of the junction unmatched. CDR3 nucleotide sequence: TGTGCCAGCAGCGTAGTGTCCGGGACAGGTGCCGAGCAGTACTTC. Translating gives CASSVVSGTGAEQYF. The entire variable domain, with the rest obtained from reference TRBV9 and TRBJ2-7, is as follows: DSGVTQTPKHLITATGQRVTLRCSPRSGDLSVYWYQQSLDQGLQFLIQYYNGEERAKGNILERFSAQQFPDLHSELNLSSLELGDSALYFCASSVVSGTGAEQYFGPGTRLTVT.

This clone appeared once. V usage is TRBV18 and J usage is TRBJ1-5; 9 nucleotides agree with TRBD1. The length of the CDR3 is 14 residues. V lost 6 bases and J lost 6; bases outside the gene matches: 6. Germline CDR1 KGHSH, CDR2 LQKENI. The CDR3 nucleotides read TGTGCCAGCTCCCCTACAGGGGGCTTTCAGCCCCAGCATTTT. The encoded protein is CASSPTGGFQPQHF.

This rearrangement joins TRBV28 to TRBJ1-4, with 7 bases lining up with TRBD1. This CDR3 comprises 15 residues. Germline CDR1 is MDHEN and CDR2 is SYDVKM. J lost 6 bases, V lost 7 bases, and 11 bases had no gene match. The DNA for the CDR3 is TGTGCCAGCACTCCTCAGGGGGACGCCGATGAAAAACTGTTTTTT. As protein: CASTPQGDADEKLFF.

This chain links TRBV5-1 with TRBJ1-1; D possibly corresponds to TRBD1 (5 bases). Germline lookup yields CDR1 SGHRS and CDR2 YFSETQ. CDR3 length: 14 amino acids. V was shortened by 4 bases and J by 3 bases, with 13 bases between the two germline ends. The CDR3 loop reads CASSGLWGDTEAFF. Written as DNA, the CDR3 is TGCGCCAGCAGCGGCCTTTGGGGGGACACTGAAGCTTTCTTT.

The sample holds a few counts of this clone. The chain combines TRBV7-9 with TRBJ2-1; weak D call: TRBD2 (5 bases). Trimming took off 5 bases at V and 9 bases at J, with 14 bases between the two ends. The CDR3 contains 13 residues. Per the germline V gene, CDR1 is SEHNR and CDR2 is FQNEAQ (reference sequence). CDR3 amino acids: CASSTTLGSEQFF. The CDR3 bases are TGTGCCAGCAGCACCACCTTGGGGAGTGAGCAGTTCTTC.

This sequence joins TRBV6-2 or TRBV6-3 and TRBJ1-1; TRBD1 agrees at 7 bases. The CDR3 has 14 residues. Germline V gene lookup returns CDR1 MNHEY and CDR2 SVGEGT. J gave up 8 bases and V 4 bases, and 10 bases lay outside the gene matches. In DNA, the CDR3 is TGTGCCAGCAGTTTGACAGGGATTTCAAAAGAAGCTTTCTTT. It encodes CASSLTGISKEAFF.

The chain carries TRBV27 and TRBJ2-7; 9 nucleotides match TRBD1. The germline CDR1 and CDR2 sequences are MNHEY and SMNVEV (reference sequence). CDR3 length equals 14 residues. V gave up 2 bases and J gave up 4 bases; unmatched junction bases: 3. The CDR3 loop is CASSLTGQGYEQYF. The CDR3 DNA reads TGTGCCAGCAGTTTAACGGGACAGGGTTACGAGCAGTACTTC.

V usage is TRBV7-6 and J usage is TRBJ2-2; tentative D call: TRBD1 (7 bases). With 0 bases removed from V and 4 bases from J, the gap between germline ends came to 12 bases. The CDR3 spans 16 residues. Germline CDR1 SGHVS, CDR2 FNYEAQ. CDR3 bases: TGTGCCAGCAGCTTAGCGGGGGGACAGATCACCGGGGAGCTGTTTTTT. Translating gives CASSLAGGQITGELFF.

Only a few counts were recorded for this clone. The rearrangement links TRBV5-4 to TRBJ2-7; 9 bases agree with TRBD1. The J segment lost 4 bases and the V segment lost 5 bases, leaving 10 bases of the junction unmatched. The CDR3 is 15 residues long. CDR1 is SGHNT and CDR2 is YYREEE in the germline V gene (reference sequence). CDR3 in amino acids: CASRKRGTGIYEQYF. Here the CDR3 DNA reads TGTGCCAGCAGAAAAAGAGGGACAGGGATATACGAGCAGTACTTC.

This clone showed up just once. This chain links TRBV28 with TRBJ2-3; 9 bases match TRBD2. Germline CDR1 reads MDHEN; CDR2 reads SYDVKM. The CDR3 consists of 15 residues. J was trimmed by 3 bases and V by 7 bases; bases with no gene match: 8. CDR3 nucleotides: TGTGCCAGCAATAGCGGGAGTACGGAGACAGATACGCAGTATTTT. As protein: CASNSGSTETDTQYF.

The CDR3 loop is CSVDPRDRVYNEQFF. CDR3 bases: TGCAGCGTTGACCCAAGGGACAGGGTCTACAATGAGCAGTTCTTC. The chain joins TRBV29-1 to TRBJ2-1; TRBD1 matches at 9 bases. The germline gives CDR1 SQVTM, CDR2 ANQGSEA. Unmatched junction bases numbered 6, after V lost 3 bases and J lost 3 bases. There are 15 residues in the CDR3.

This rearrangement joins TRBV5-1 to TRBJ1-5; D possibly corresponds to TRBD1 (5 bases). Looked up from germline, CDR1 is SGHRS and CDR2 is YFSETQ. The CDR3 has 16 residues. The V gene lost 4 bases and the J gene lost 0 bases, with 14 bases spanning the gap. CDR3 in amino acids: CASSPTGHNSNQPQHF. The CDR3, as DNA: TGCGCCAGCAGCCCGACCGGACATAATAGCAATCAGCCCCAGCATTTT.